These 27 T cell receptor beta chains were sequenced from one sample in a study of blood T cell repertoires in COVID-19. Assay: immunoSEQ multiplex PCR; the TCRdb copy retains only in-frame clones and omits some. This repertoire shows roughly 280,000 clones, around 84% found once; its top ten account for under 5%. The sequencing sample was made of peripheral blood. The receptors were gathered from a man aged 60 to 69 with acute or convalescent COVID-19.

This clone has more than one count but fewer than ten. This chain connects TRBV10-3 to TRBJ2-2, with 7 nucleotides matching TRBD2. The CDR3 spans 13 residues. With 10 bases clipped from V and 2 bases from J, the junction kept 4 bases outside the gene matches. Germline CDR1 ENHRY, CDR2 SYGVKD. The CDR3 spells CATGTTNTGELFF. The DNA of the CDR3 is TGTGCCACCGGGACTACTAACACCGGGGAGCTGTTTTTT.

In this sample, this clone turned up a few times. The V and J genes are TRBV30 and TRBJ1-5; 7 bases fit TRBD1. Germline values: CDR1 GTSNPN, CDR2 SVGIG (reference sequence). V was pared by 0 bases and J by 0 bases, with 5 bases of the junction left unmatched. The CDR3 totals 16 residues. CDR3 in amino acids: CAWSVGQRYSNQPQHF. DNA for the CDR3: TGTGCCTGGAGTGTGGGACAGAGATATAGCAATCAGCCCCAGCATTTT.

This clone appeared many times. V is TRBV7-9 and J is TRBJ2-5; D might be TRBD2 (5 bases). V lost 5 bases, J lost 5 bases, and 21 bases lay in between. Germline V CDR1 and CDR2: SEHNR, FQNEAQ (reference sequence). The CDR3 is 16 amino acids. As DNA, the CDR3 is TGTGCCAGCAGCGGAAGTGGCGGGCCAGGCCGGGAGACCCAGTACTTC. Its protein is CASSGSGGPGRETQYF. Filled out from reference TRBV7-9 and TRBJ2-5, the complete variable domain reads DTGVSQNPRHKITKRGQNVTFRCDPISEHNRLYWYRQTLGQGPEFLTYFQNEAQLEKSRLLSDRFSAERPKGSFSTLEIQRTEQGDSAMYLCASSGSGGPGRETQYFGPGTRLLVL.

This clone occurred once. This rearrangement joins TRBV7-6 to TRBJ1-6, with TRBD1 matching 8 bases. The CDR3 totals 16 residues. Germline trimming cut 5 bases from V and 7 bases from J; bases unmatched to any gene: 10. Germline-derived CDR1 and CDR2 are SGHVS and FNYEAQ. The CDR3 DNA reads TGTGCCAGCAGCCCACGGCAGGGGGCATGGAATTCACCCCTCCACTTT. Translated: CASSPRQGAWNSPLHF.

This chain links TRBV19 with TRBJ1-4; D is uncertain. V lost 5 bases and J 13 bases, leaving 14 bases between the germline ends. Per the germline V gene, CDR1 is LNHDA and CDR2 is SQIVND (reference sequence). The CDR3 is 12 residues long. CDR3 in DNA: TGTGCCAGTAGTTTCCCGGCCAGCGGACTGTTTTTT. Its protein product is CASSFPASGLFF.

The chain uses TRBV29-1 and TRBJ2-2; 9 nucleotides align to TRBD2. With V trimmed by 2 bases and J by 1 base, 2 bases remained unmatched. The CDR3 loop spans 15 amino acids. Germline CDR1 is SQVTM and CDR2 is ANQGSEA. This chain's CDR3 is CSVELAGLNTGELFF. In nucleotides, the CDR3 is TGCAGCGTTGAACTAGCGGGATTGAACACCGGGGAGCTGTTTTTT.

The chain has TRBV7-3 and TRBJ1-2; 8 bases fit TRBD1. Unmatched junction bases numbered 6, after V lost 5 bases and J lost 4 bases. Per the germline V gene, CDR1 is SGHTA and CDR2 is FQGTGA. The CDR3 runs 14 residues. The CDR3 region has the DNA TGTGCCAGCAGCATGGACAGGGATGCCTATGGCTACACCTTC. This codes for CASSMDRDAYGYTF.

This rearrangement joins TRBV19 to TRBJ1-2; D might be TRBD1 (6 bases). Germline CDR1 is LNHDA and CDR2 is SQIVND (reference sequence). The CDR3 sequence is 16 residues long. V lost 2 bases and J lost 4, with 17 bases in between. In DNA, the CDR3 is TGTGCCAGTAGTATAAAGACGGGGGGCTTGAGCTATGGCTACACCTTC. Protein product: CASSIKTGGLSYGYTF.

As regards this clone: One end of the junction is discordant with germline, which a read error may explain. The rearrangement uses TRBV28 and TRBJ2-7; 12 bases fit TRBD2. This CDR3 region has 13 residues. In germline, CDR1 is MDHEN, CDR2 SYDVKM. The CDR3 loop is CASSPITRLAGVF. The CDR3 DNA reads as TGTGCCAGCAGTCCAATTACTCGACTAGCGGGGGTCTTC.

The V and J genes are TRBV3-1 (or the pseudogene TRBV3-2) and TRBJ2-5, with 7 bases matching TRBD1. Germline CDR1 is LGHDT and CDR2 is YNNKEL (reference sequence). This CDR3 has 14 residues. V was pared by 7 bases and J by 4 bases, with 9 bases of the junction left unmatched. This chain's CDR3 is CASTSNTGAETQYF. For the CDR3, the DNA is TGTGCCAGCACCAGTAATACAGGGGCAGAGACCCAGTACTTC.

This clone was detected a few times. The chain employs TRBV19 and TRBJ1-4; D is unclear. The CDR3 has 14 amino acids. Germline V gene data show CDR1 as LNHDA and CDR2 as SQIVND (reference sequence). The V and J ends lost 3 bases and 5 bases respectively, with 10 bases between them. The CDR3 loop is CASSISWRNEKLFF. CDR3 DNA: TGTGCCAGTAGTATTTCGTGGAGGAATGAAAAACTGTTTTTT.

This chain uses TRBV6-5 with TRBJ2-6, with D unclear. This CDR3 spans 14 amino acids. V gave up 5 bases and J gave up 2 bases, with 7 bases separating them. The V gene's germline CDR1 is MNHEY and CDR2 SVGAGI. CDR3 sequence: CASSPGTGANVLTF. CDR3 coding DNA: TGTGCCAGCAGTCCGGGTACTGGGGCCAACGTCCTGACTTTC.

The J gene is TRBJ2-5, the V gene TRBV3-1 (or the pseudogene TRBV3-2); TRBD2 aligns across 14 bases. After removal of 4 bases from V and 2 bases from J, the junction contained 6 bases not matched to a gene. The CDR3 is 17 residues long. In germline, CDR1 is LGHDT, CDR2 YNNKEL (reference sequence). This CDR3 reads CASSPGLAGGLQETQYF. Here the CDR3 DNA reads TGTGCCAGCAGCCCCGGACTAGCGGGAGGTTTACAAGAGACCCAGTACTTC.

The V gene is TRBV2, the J gene TRBJ2-7; TRBD1 agrees at 10 bases. Unmatched junction bases numbered 14, after V lost 6 bases and J lost 12 bases. Germline V gene data show CDR1 as SNHLY and CDR2 as FYNNEI. The CDR3 has 14 residues. CDR3 DNA: TGTGCCAGCAGGGATTCGGGACAGGGGATATCAGCGTACTTC. Protein product: CASRDSGQGISAYF.

For this clone: Other DNA sequences in this specimen translate into the identical CDR3. The V gene is TRBV11-3, the J gene TRBJ2-7; 13 positions agree with TRBD2. V was clipped by 4 bases and J by 6 bases; unmatched bases: 3. The CDR3 is made up of 14 amino acids. Germline CDR1 is SGHNT and CDR2 is YENEEA. In DNA form, the CDR3 reads TGTGCCAGCAGCTCAGGACTAGCGGGGGTCGAGCAGTACTTC. Protein: CASSSGLAGVEQYF.

The V and J genes are TRBV6-6 and TRBJ1-5; D is uncertain. This CDR3 is 14 amino acids long. Germline CDR1 reads MNHNY; CDR2 reads SVGAGI (reference sequence). V gave up 3 bases and J gave up 5 bases, with 11 bases separating them. The CDR3 nucleotides read TGTGCCAGCAGTTATCGCCCAGATCATCAGCCCCAGCATTTT. Its protein product is CASSYRPDHQPQHF.

The chain uses TRBV9 and TRBJ2-3, with 13 bases lining up with TRBD2. CDR3 size: 19 residues. Germline-derived CDR1 and CDR2 are SGDLS and YYNGEE. Losses at the gene ends were 3 bases for V and 0 bases for J; bases not matched to a gene: 10. This CDR3 is CASSAIPGLAGPSTDTQYF. The CDR3 DNA reads as TGTGCCAGCAGCGCTATCCCGGGACTAGCGGGGCCAAGCACAGATACGCAGTATTTT.

This clone occurred once. Other DNA sequences of this sample code for an identical CDR3. The J gene is TRBJ2-7, the V gene TRBV11-2, with D perhaps matching TRBD1 (6 bases). CDR1 and CDR2 (germline): SGHAT, FQNNGV. V was trimmed by 6 bases and J by 4 bases, leaving 10 bases between them. The CDR3 is made up of 12 amino acids. CDR3 in DNA: TGTGCCAGCAGTTCTCAGGGGTACGAGCAGTACTTC. Its translation is CASSSQGYEQYF.

J is TRBJ1-4 and V is TRBV27; D is ambiguous. Germline V gene data show CDR1 as MNHEY and CDR2 as SMNVEV (reference sequence). Trimming stripped 4 bases from V and 8 bases from J, with 11 bases between. The CDR3 is 13 residues long. The chain's CDR3 is CASSSRVAEKLFF. In nucleotides, the CDR3 is TGTGCCAGCAGTTCCCGGGTTGCGGAAAAACTGTTTTTT.

The V call is TRBV13, the J call TRBJ2-1, with D unresolved. V was clipped by 3 bases and J by 0 bases, with 12 bases between them. Germline values: CDR1 PRHDT, CDR2 FYEKMQ (reference sequence). CDR3 size: 16 residues. The CDR3, as DNA: TGTGCCAGCAGCTTGAGGCCTCCGAGCTCCTACAATGAGCAGTTCTTC. Amino acids: CASSLRPPSSYNEQFF.

This chain links TRBV19 with TRBJ2-7; TRBD1 matches 11 bases. The CDR3 consists of 16 residues. Germline V CDR1 and CDR2: LNHDA, SQIVND (reference sequence). Trimming took 3 bases from V and 6 from J; bases not matched to a gene: 10. CDR3 amino acids: CASSIPGQGAQGEQYF. The CDR3, as DNA: TGTGCCAGTAGTATTCCCGGACAGGGGGCTCAAGGCGAGCAGTACTTC.

The rearrangement joins TRBV10-3 to TRBJ2-2; 7 nucleotides line up with TRBD1. CDR3 size: 16 residues. Trimming removed 3 bases from V and 5 bases from J; junction bases left unmatched: 9. CDR1 is ENHRY, CDR2 SYGVKD, per germline. The CDR3, as DNA: TGTGCCATCAGTGACTCGACAGGGATGGGGACCGGGGAGCTGTTTTTT. Protein: CAISDSTGMGTGELFF.

V usage is TRBV6-5 and J usage is TRBJ2-7; D is perhaps TRBD1 (7 bases). V shed 2 bases and J shed 4 bases, with 15 bases lying between them. The CDR3 loop spans 15 amino acids. Looked up from germline, CDR1 is MNHEY and CDR2 is SVGAGI. CDR3 nucleotide sequence: TGTGCCAGCAGTTACCGCGGGACAGTTGTATACGAGCAGTACTTC. Amino acids: CASSYRGTVVYEQYF.

This rearrangement joins TRBV7-2 to TRBJ1-2; 10 nucleotides align to TRBD1. J was trimmed by 6 bases and V by 5 bases; bases with no gene match: 9. The CDR3 is 15 amino acids. Per germline, CDR1 SGHTA and CDR2 FQGNSA. This CDR3 reads CASSPSFGTGDGYTF. The CDR3 DNA reads TGTGCCAGCAGCCCATCGTTTGGGACAGGGGATGGCTACACCTTC.

The chain recombines TRBV23-1 with TRBJ1-2, with D uncertain. TRBV23-1 is an open reading frame whose function is uncertain. Trimming removed 2 bases at V and 8 bases at J, with 12 bases between. This CDR3 has 13 residues. In DNA form, the CDR3 reads TGCGCCAGCAGTCAAAGGGCTGGAGGGGGCTACACCTTC. This codes for CASSQRAGGGYTF.

A remark on this clone: At one end the junction does not follow the germline gene, possibly because of a read error. V is TRBV7-6 and J is TRBJ1-1; TRBD1 aligns across 11 bases. Germline V gives CDR1 SGHVS, CDR2 FNYEAQ. The CDR3 has 13 residues. The CDR3 DNA follows: TGTGCCAGCAGCTTAGACAGGACAGGGGGCGCCGATTTT. Translated: CASSLDRTGGADF.

V gene TRBV18 combines with J gene TRBJ2-3, with TRBD1 identical over 9 bases. There are 15 residues in the CDR3. CDR1 and CDR2 from the germline V gene are KGHSH and LQKENI. V was pared by 0 bases and J by 5 bases, with 3 bases of the junction left unmatched. CDR3 loop: CASSPPHRGRDTQYF. The CDR3 DNA reads TGTGCCAGCTCACCACCGCACAGGGGGCGAGATACGCAGTATTTT.